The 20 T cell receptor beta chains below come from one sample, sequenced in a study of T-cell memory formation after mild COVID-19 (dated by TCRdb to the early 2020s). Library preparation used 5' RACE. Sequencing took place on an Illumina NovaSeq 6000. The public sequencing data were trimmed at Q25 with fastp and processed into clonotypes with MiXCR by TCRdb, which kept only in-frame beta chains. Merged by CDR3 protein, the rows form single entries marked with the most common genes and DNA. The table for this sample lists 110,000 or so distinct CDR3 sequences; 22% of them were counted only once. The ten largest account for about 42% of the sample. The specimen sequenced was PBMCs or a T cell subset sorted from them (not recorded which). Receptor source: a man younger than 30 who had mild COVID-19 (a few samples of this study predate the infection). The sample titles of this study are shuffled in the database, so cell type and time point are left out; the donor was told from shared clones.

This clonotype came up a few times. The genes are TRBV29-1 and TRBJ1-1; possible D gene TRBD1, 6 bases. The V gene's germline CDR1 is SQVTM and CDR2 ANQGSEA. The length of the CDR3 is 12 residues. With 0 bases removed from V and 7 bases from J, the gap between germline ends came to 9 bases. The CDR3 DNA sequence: TGCAGCGTTGAAGAAGGAGGGGGTGAAGCTTTCTTT. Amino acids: CSVEEGGGEAFF.

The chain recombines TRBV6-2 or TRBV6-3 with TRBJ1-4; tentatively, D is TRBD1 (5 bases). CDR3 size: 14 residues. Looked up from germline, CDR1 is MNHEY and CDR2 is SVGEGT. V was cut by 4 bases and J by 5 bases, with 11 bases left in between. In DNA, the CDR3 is TGTGCCAGCAGTTTCGGGACGGAGAATGAAAAACTGTTTTTT. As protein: CASSFGTENEKLFF.

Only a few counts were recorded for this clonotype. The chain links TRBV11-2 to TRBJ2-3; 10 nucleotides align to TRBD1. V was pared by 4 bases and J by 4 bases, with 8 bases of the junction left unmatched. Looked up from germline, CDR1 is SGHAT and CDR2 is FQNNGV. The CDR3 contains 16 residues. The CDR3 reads CASSSFRDRGADTQYF. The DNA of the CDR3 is TGTGCCAGCAGCTCATTCCGGGACAGGGGAGCAGATACGCAGTATTTT. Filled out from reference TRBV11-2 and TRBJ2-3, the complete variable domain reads EAGVAQSPRYKIIEKRQSVAFWCNPISGHATLYWYQQILGQGPKLLIQFQNNGVVDDSQLPKDRFSAERLKGVDSTLKIQPAKLEDSAVYLCASSSFRDRGADTQYFGPGTRLTVL.

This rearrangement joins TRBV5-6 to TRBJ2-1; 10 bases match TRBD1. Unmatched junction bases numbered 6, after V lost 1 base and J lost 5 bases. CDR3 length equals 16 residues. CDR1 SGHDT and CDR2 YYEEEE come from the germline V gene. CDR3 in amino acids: CASSLPTGTGDNEQFF. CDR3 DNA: TGTGCCAGCAGCTTGCCGACCGGGACAGGGGACAATGAGCAGTTCTTC.

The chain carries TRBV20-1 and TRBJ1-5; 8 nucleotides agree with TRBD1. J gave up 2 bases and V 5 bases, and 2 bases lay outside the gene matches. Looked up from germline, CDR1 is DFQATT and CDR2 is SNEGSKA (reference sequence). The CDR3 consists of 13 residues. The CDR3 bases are TGCAGTGCTGACAGGGGTCGCAATCAGCCCCAGCATTTT. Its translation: CSADRGRNQPQHF.

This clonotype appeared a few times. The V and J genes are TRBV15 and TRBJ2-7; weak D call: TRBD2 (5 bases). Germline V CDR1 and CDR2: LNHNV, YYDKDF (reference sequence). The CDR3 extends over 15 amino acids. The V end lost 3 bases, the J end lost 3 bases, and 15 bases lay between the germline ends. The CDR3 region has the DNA TGTGCCACCAGCAGGGGAGACGGATCGATCTACGAGCAGTACTTC. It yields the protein CATSRGDGSIYEQYF.

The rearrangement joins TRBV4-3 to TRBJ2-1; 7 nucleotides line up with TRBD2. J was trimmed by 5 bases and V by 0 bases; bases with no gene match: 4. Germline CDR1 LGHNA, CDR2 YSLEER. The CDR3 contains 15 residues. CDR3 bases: TGCGCCAGCAGCCAAGAAGAGGGACTAAACAATGAGCAGTTCTTC. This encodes CASSQEEGLNNEQFF.

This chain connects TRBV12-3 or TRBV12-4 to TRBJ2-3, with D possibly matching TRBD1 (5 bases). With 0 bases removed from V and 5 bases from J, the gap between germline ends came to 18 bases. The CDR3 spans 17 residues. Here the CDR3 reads CASSLARGATSVDTQYF. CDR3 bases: TGTGCCAGCAGTTTAGCGCGTGGGGCCACGTCAGTAGATACGCAGTATTTT.

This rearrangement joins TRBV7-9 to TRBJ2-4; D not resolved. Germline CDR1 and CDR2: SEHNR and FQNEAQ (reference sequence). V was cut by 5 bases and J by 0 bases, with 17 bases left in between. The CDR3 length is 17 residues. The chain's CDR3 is CASSPPGLGIAKNIQYF. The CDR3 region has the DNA TGTGCCAGCAGCCCCCCAGGTCTGGGGATAGCCAAAAACATTCAGTACTTC.

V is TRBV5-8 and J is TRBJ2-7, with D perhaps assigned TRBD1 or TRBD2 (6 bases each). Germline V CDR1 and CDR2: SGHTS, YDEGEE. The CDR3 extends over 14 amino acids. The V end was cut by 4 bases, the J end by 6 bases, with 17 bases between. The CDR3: CASSLGGGTLEQYV. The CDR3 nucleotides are TGTGCCAGCAGCCTAGGGGGAGGAACTCTCGAGCAGTACGTC.

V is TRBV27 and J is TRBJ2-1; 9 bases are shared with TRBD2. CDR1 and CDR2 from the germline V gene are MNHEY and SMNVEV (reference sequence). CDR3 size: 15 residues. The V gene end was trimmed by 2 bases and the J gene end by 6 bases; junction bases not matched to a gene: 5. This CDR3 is CASSLGGGAGNEQFF. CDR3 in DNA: TGTGCCAGCAGTTTAGGCGGGGGGGCAGGCAATGAGCAGTTCTTC.

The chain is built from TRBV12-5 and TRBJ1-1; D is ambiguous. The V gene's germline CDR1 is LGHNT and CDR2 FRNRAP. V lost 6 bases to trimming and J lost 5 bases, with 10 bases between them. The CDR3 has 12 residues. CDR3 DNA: TGTGCTAGTGGGCAAGGAGGAACTGAAGCTTTCTTT. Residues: CASGQGGTEAFF. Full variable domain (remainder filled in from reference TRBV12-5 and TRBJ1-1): DARVTQTPRHKVTEMGQEVTMRCQPILGHNTVFWYRQTMMQGLELLAYFRNRAPLDDSGMPKDRFSAEMPDATLATLKIQPSEPRDSAVYFCASGQGGTEAFFGQGTRLTVV.

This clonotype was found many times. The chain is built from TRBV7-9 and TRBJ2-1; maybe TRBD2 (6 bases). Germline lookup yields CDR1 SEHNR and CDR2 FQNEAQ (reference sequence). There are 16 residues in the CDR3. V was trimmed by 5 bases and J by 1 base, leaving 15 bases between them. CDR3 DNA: TGTGCCAGCAGCCCTGATGACGGGAGATCCTACAATGAGCAGTTCTTC. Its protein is CASSPDDGRSYNEQFF.

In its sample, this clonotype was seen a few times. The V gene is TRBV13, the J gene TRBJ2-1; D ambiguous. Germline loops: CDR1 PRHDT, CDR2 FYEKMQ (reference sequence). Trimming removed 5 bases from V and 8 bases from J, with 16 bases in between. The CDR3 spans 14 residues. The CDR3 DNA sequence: TGTGCCAGCAGCCTACGAAGCAGGTTCGATGAGCAGTTCTTC. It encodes CASSLRSRFDEQFF. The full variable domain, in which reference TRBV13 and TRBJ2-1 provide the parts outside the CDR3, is AAGVIQSPRHLIKEKRETATLKCYPIPRHDTVYWYQQGPGQDPQFLISFYEKMQSDKGSIPDRFSAQQFSDYHSELNMSSLELGDSALYFCASSLRSRFDEQFFGPGTRLTVL.

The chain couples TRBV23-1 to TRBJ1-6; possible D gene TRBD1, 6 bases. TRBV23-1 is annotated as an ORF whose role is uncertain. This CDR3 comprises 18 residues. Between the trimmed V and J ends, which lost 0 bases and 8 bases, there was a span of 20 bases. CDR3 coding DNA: TGCGCCAGCAGTCAATCGAGGGTACAGGGAGGAAGGGATTCACCCCTCCACTTT. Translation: CASSQSRVQGGRDSPLHF.

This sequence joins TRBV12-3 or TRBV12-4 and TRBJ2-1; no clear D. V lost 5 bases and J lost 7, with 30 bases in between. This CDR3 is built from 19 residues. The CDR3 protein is CASSPPSRYLGPKGNEQFF. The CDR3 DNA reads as TGTGCCAGCAGTCCCCCCTCTCGGTATCTCGGACCGAAAGGGAATGAGCAGTTCTTC.

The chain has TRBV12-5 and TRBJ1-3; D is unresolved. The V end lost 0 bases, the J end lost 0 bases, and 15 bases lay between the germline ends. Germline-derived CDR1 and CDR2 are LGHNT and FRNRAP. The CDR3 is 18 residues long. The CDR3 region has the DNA TGTGCTAGTGGTTTGGTTATCGGACTCCCGAGCTCTGGAAACACCATATATTTT. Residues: CASGLVIGLPSSGNTIYF.

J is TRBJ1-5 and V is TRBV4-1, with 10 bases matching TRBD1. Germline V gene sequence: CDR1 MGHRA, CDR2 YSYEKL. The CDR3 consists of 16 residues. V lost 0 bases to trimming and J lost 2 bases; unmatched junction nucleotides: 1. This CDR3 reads CASSQEGTGGNQPQHF. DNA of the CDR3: TGCGCCAGCAGCCAAGAGGGGACAGGGGGCAATCAGCCCCAGCATTTT.

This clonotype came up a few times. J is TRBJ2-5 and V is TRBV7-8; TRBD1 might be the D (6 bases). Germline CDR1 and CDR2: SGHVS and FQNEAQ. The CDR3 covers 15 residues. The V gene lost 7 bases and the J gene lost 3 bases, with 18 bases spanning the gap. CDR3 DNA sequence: TGTGCCAGCACGTGGCAGGGGCGACCGAAAGAGACCCAGTACTTC. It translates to CASTWQGRPKETQYF.

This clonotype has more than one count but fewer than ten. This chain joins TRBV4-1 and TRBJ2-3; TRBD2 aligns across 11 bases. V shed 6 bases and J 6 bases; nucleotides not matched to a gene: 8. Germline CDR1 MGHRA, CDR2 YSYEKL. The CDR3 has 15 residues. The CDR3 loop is CASRPGLAVLDTQYF. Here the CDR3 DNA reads TGCGCCAGCAGGCCGGGACTAGCGGTGTTGGATACGCAGTATTTT.